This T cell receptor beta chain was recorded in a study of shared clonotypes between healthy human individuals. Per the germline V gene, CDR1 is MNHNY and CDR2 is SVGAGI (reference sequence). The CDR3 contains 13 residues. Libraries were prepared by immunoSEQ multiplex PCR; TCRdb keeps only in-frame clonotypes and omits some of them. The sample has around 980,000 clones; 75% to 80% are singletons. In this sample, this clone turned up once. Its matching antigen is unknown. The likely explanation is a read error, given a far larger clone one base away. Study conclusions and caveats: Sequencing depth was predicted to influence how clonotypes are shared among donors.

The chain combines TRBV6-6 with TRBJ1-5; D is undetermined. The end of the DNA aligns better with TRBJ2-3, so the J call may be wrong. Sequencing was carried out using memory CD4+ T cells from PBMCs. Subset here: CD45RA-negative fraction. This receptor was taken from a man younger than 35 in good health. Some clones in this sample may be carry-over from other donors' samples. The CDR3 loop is CASGQVSNQPQYF. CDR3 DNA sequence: TGTGCCAGCGGGCAGGTTAGCAATCAGCCCCAGTATTTT.